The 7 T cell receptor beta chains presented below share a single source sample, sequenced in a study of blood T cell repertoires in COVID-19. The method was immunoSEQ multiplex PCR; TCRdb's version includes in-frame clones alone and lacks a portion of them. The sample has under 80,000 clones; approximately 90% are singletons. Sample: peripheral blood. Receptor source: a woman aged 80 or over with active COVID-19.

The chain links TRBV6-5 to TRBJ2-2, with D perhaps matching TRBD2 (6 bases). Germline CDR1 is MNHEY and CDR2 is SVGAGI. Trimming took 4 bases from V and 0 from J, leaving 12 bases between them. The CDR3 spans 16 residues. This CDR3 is CASSSLAASNTGELFF. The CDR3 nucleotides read TGTGCCAGCAGTTCATTAGCGGCTTCGAACACCGGGGAGCTGTTTTTT.

In nucleotides, the CDR3 is TGTGCCAGCAGTTTAAGCACCGGGAGAGAGCAGTACTTC. It specifies CASSLSTGREQYF. The gene calls are TRBV27 and TRBJ2-7; D is possibly TRBD2 (6 bases). This CDR3 region has 13 residues. Trimming left V 2 bases short and J 7 bases short, with 12 bases between. Germline lookup yields CDR1 MNHEY and CDR2 SMNVEV (reference sequence).

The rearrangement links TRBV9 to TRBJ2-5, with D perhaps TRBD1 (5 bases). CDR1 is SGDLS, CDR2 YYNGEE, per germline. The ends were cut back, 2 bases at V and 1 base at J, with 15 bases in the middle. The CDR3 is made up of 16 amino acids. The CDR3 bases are TGTGCCAGCAGCGTCTCCGAGACAGCAATCCAAGAGACCCAGTACTTC. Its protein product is CASSVSETAIQETQYF.

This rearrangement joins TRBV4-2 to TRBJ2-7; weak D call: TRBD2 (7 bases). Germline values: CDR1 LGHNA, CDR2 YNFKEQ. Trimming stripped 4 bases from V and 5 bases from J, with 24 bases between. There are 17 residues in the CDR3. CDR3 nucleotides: TGTGCCAGCAGCCGCCATCGAGGGGGGGGCGCACAGAACGAGCAGTACTTC. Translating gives CASSRHRGGGAQNEQYF.

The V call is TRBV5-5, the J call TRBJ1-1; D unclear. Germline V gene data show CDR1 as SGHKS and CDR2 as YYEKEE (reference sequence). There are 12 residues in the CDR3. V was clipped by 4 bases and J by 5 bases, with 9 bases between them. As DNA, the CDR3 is TGTGCCAGCAGCCTACTAGGGACTGAAGCTTTCTTT. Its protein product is CASSLLGTEAFF.

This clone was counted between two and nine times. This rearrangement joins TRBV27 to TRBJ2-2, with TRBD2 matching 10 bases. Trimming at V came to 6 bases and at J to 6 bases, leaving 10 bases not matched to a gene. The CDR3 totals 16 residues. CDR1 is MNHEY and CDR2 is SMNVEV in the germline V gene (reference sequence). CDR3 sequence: CASRPFPSGRAGELFF. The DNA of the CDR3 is TGTGCCAGCAGACCCTTCCCTAGCGGGAGAGCCGGGGAGCTGTTTTTT.

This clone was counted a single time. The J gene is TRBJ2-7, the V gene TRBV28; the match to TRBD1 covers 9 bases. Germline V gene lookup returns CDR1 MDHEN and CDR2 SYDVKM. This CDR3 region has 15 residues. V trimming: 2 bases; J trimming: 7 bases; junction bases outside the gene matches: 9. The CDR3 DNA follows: TGTGCCAGCAGTTTACCGGGACAGGGTAAGGGTGAGCAGTACTTC. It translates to CASSLPGQGKGEQYF.